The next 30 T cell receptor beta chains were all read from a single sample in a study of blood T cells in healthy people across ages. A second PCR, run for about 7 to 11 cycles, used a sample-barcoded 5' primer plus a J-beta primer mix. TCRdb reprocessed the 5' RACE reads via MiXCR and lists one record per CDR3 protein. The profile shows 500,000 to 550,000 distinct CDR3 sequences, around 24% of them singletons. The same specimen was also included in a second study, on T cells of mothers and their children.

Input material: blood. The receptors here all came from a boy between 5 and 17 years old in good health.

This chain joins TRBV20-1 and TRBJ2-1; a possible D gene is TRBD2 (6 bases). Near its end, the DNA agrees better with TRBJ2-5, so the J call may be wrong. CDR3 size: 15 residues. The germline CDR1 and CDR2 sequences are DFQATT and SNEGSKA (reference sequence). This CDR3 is CSVIRDLTPGETQYF. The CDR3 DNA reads TGCAGTGTAATACGGGACTTAACGCCCGGAGAGACCCAGTACTTC.

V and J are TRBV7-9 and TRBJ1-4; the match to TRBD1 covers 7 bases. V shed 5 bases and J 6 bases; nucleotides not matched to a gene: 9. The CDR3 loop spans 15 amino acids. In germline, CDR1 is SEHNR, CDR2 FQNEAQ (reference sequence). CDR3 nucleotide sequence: TGTGCCAGCAGCCTCTCACAGGGGATGGATGAAAAACTGTTTTTT. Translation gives CASSLSQGMDEKLFF.

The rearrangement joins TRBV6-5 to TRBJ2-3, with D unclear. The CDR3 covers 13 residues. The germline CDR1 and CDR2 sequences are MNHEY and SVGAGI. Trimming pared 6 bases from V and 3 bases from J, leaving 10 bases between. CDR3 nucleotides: TGTGCCAGCAGCCGTCTGACTACAGATACGCAGTATTTT. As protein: CASSRLTTDTQYF.

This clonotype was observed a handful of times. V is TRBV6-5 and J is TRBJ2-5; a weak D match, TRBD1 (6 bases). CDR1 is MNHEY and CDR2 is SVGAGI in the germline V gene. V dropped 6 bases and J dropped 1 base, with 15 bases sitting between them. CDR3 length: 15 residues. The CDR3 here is CASSPGTKSQETQYF. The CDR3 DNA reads TGTGCCAGCAGCCCCGGGACAAAGTCCCAAGAGACCCAGTACTTC.

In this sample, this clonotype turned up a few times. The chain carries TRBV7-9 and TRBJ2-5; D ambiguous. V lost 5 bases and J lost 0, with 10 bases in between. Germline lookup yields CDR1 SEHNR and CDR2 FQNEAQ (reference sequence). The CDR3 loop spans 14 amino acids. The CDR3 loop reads CASSLRAYQETQYF. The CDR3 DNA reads TGTGCCAGCAGCCTACGGGCCTACCAAGAGACCCAGTACTTC.

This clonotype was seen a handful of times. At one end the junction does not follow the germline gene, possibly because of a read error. In DNA, the CDR3 is TGCGCCGGCAGCCGGTCGGGACTAGCGGGGGGTACCCAAGAGACCCAGTACTTC. Translated: CAGSRSGLAGGTQETQYF. V is TRBV4-3 and J is TRBJ2-5; TRBD2 matches 15 bases. This CDR3 contains 18 residues. Germline V gene sequence: CDR1 LGHNA, CDR2 YSLEER.

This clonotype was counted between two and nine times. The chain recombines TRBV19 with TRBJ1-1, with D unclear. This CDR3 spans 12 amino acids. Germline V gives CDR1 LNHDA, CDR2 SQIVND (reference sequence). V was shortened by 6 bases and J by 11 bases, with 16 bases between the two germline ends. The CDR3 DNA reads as TGTGCCAGTAGAGTACGGCCTTTTGGGGCTTTCTTT. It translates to CASRVRPFGAFF.

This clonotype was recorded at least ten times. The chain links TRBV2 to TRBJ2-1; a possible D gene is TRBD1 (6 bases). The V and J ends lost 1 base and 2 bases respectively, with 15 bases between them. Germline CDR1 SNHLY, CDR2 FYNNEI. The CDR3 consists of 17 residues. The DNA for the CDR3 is TGTGCCAGCAGTGAAGGTTCCGGGACACTTACCTACAATGAGCAGTTCTTC. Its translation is CASSEGSGTLTYNEQFF.

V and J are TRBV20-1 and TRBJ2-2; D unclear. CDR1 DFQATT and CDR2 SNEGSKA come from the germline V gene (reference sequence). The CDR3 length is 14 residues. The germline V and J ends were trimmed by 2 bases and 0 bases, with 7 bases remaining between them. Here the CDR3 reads CSARRIANTGELFF. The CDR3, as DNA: TGCAGTGCTAGAAGGATCGCGAACACCGGGGAGCTGTTTTTT.

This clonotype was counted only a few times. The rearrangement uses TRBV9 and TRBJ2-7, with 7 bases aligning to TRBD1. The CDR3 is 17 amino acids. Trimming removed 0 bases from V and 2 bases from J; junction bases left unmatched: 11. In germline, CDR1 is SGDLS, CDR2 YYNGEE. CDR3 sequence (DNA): TGTGCCAGCAGCGTAGCACCCCTTGACAGGGCCCCCTACGAGCAGTACTTC. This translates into CASSVAPLDRAPYEQYF. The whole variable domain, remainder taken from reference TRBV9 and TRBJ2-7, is DSGVTQTPKHLITATGQRVTLRCSPRSGDLSVYWYQQSLDQGLQFLIQYYNGEERAKGNILERFSAQQFPDLHSELNLSSLELGDSALYFCASSVAPLDRAPYEQYFGPGTRLTVT.

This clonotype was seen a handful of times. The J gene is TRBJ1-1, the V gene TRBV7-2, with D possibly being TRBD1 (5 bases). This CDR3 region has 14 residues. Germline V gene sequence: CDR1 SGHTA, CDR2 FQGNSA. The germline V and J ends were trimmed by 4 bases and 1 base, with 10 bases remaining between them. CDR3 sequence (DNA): TGTGCCAGCAGCTCTGGGGCGGAGAACACTGAAGCTTTCTTT. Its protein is CASSSGAENTEAFF.

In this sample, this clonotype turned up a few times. The CDR3 loop is CASSLSTVKIGAGYGYTF. The CDR3, as DNA: TGTGCCAGCAGTTTATCCACAGTCAAAATAGGGGCCGGGTATGGCTACACCTTC. The chain uses TRBV27 and TRBJ1-2; possible D gene TRBD1, 5 bases. The CDR3 sequence is 18 residues long. V gave up 0 bases and J gave up 5 bases, with 22 bases separating them. Germline V gives CDR1 MNHEY, CDR2 SMNVEV (reference sequence).

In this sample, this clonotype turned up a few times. CDR3 bases: TGCAGCGTCCGGGGGGAAGGGGCCAACGTCCTGACTTTC. It codes for CSVRGEGANVLTF. V is TRBV29-1 and J is TRBJ2-6, with 7 bases identical to TRBD2. Germline values: CDR1 SQVTM, CDR2 ANQGSEA. With 6 bases clipped from V and 4 bases from J, the junction kept 3 bases outside the gene matches. This CDR3 has 13 residues.

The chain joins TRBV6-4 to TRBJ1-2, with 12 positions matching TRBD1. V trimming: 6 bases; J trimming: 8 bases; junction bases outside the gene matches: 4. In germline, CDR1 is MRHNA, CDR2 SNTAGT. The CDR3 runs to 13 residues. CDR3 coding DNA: TGTGCCAGCAGGGGGGACAGGGGGCAAGGCTACACCTTC. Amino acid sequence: CASRGDRGQGYTF.

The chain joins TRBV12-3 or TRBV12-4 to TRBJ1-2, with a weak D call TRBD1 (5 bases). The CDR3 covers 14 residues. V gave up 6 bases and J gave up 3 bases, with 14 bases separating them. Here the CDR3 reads CASSLDGTDYGYTF. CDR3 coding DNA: TGTGCCAGCAGCCTGGATGGGACGGACTATGGCTACACCTTC.

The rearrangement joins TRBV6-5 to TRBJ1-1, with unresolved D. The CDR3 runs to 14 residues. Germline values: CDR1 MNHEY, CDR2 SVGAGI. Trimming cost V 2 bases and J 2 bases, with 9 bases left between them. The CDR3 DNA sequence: TGTGCCAGCAGTTACATGTTGGCAAACACTGAAGCTTTCTTT. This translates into CASSYMLANTEAFF.

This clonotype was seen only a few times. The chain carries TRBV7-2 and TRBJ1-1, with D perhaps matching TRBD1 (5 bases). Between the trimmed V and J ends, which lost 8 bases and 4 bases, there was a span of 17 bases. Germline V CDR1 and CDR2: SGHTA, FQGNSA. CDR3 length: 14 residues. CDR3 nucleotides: TGTGCCAGCGGAAAGGGGCTTATTAGCACTGAAGCTTTCTTT. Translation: CASGKGLISTEAFF.

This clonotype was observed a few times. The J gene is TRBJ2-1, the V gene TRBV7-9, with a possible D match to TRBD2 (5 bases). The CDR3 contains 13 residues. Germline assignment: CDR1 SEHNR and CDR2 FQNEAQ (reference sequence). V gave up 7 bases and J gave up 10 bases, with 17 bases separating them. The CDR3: CASTPAGEREQFF. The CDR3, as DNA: TGTGCCAGCACCCCAGCCGGGGAGAGGGAGCAGTTCTTC.

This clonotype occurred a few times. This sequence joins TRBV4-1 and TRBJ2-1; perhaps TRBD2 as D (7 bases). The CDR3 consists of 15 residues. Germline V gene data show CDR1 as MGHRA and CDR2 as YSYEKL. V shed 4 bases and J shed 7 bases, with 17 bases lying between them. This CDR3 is CASSLLGGRGNEQFF. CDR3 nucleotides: TGCGCCAGCAGCCTGTTAGGGGGGAGGGGGAATGAGCAGTTCTTC.

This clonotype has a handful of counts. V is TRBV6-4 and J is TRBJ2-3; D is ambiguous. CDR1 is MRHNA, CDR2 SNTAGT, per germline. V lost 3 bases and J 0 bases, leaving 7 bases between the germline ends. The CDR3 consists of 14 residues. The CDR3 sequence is CASSETASTDTQYF. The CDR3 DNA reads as TGTGCCAGCAGTGAAACGGCTAGCACAGATACGCAGTATTTT.

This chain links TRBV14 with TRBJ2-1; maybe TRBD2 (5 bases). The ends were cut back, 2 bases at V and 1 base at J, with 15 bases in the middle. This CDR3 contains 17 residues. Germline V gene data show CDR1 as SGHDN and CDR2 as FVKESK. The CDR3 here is CASSQKDSIRSYNEQFF. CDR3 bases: TGTGCCAGCAGCCAAAAGGACTCGATCCGATCCTACAATGAGCAGTTCTTC.

CDR3 sequence: CASSSAGGKSHQETQYF. The DNA of the CDR3 is TGTGCCAGCAGCTCAGCAGGGGGGAAGTCGCACCAAGAGACCCAGTACTTC. The genes are TRBV7-2 and TRBJ2-5, with D possibly being TRBD1 (7 bases). V was trimmed by 4 bases and J by 0 bases, leaving 18 bases between them. This CDR3 is built from 17 residues. From germline, CDR1 is SGHTA and CDR2 FQGNSA.

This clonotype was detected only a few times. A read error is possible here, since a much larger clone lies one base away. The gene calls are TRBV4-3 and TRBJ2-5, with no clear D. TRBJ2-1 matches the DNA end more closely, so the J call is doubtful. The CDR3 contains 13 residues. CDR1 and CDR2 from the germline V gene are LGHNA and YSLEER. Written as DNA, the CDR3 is TGCGCCAGCAACCAAGTGGCCGACTATGAGCAGTTCTTC. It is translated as CASNQVADYEQFF.

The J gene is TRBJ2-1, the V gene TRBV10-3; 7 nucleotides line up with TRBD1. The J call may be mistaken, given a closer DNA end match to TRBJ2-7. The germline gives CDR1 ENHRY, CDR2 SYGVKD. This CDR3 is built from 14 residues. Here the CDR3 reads CAIRGSGGTYEQYF. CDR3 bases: TGTGCCATCAGGGGGTCAGGGGGAACCTACGAGCAGTACTTC.

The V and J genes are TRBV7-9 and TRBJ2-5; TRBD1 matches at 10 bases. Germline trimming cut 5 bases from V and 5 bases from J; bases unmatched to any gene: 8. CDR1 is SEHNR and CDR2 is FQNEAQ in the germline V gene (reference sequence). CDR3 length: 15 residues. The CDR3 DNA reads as TGTGCCAGCAGCCAAGGACAGGGGGGGGAGGAGACCCAGTACTTC. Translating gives CASSQGQGGEETQYF.

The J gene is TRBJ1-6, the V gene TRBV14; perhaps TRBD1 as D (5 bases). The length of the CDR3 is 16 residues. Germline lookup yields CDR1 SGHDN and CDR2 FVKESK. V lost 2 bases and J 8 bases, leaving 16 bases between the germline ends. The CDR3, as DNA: TGTGCCAGCAGCCAACCTCGCCCCGGGACGGATTCACCCCTCCACTTT. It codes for CASSQPRPGTDSPLHF.

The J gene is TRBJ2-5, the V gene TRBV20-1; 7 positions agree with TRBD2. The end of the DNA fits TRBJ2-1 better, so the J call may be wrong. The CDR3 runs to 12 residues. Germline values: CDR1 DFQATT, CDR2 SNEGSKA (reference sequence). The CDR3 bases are TGCAGTGCAAACGAAGCGGGAAGGGAGCAGTTCTTC. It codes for CSANEAGREQFF.

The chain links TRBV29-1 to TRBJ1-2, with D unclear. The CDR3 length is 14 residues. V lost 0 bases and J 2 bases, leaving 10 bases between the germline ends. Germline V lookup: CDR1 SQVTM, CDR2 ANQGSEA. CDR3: CSVEDRKMNYGYTF. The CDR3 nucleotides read TGCAGCGTTGAAGATAGAAAAATGAACTATGGCTACACCTTC.

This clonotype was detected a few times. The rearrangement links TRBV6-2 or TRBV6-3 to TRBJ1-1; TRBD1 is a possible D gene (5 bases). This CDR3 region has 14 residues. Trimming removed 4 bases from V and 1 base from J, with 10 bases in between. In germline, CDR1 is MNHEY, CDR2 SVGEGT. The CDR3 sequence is CASSFRRGNTEAFF. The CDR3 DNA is TGTGCCAGCAGTTTCAGGAGGGGGAACACTGAAGCTTTCTTT.

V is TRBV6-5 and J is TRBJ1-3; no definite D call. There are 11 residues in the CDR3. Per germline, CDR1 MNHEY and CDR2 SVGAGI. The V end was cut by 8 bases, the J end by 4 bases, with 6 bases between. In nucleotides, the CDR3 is TGTGCCAGCCTTCAGGGAAACACCATATATTTT. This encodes CASLQGNTIYF.